Sequencing of this T cell receptor (beta chain) was carried out in a study of T-cell reconstitution after alpha-beta-depleted transplantation in children. Study-wide results and caveats: After transplant, at about two months, alpha-beta T cells were reportedly derived from several hundred expanded graft clones. It was surviving recipient T cells and thymic progenitors that gave some patients high TCRbeta diversity at day 60. From newly produced T cells came most of the T-cell counts and diversity one year after transplant.

Unique molecular identifiers were incorporated when the TCRbeta library was constructed. TCRdb reanalysed the PCR reads using MiXCR and keeps one entry per CDR3 protein. The data show about 980,000 distinct CDR3 sequences, roughly 29% seen once. Trimming stripped 4 bases from V and 1 base from J, with 10 bases between. Looked up from germline, CDR1 is DFQATT and CDR2 is SNEGSKA (reference sequence). The CDR3 sequence is 14 residues long. A word on this clonotype: Its antigen is undetermined.

This chain links TRBV20-1 with TRBJ2-2; no definite D call. The sequence was collected from a boy under two years old who had a stem cell transplant for SCID, so the T cells may come from the graft donor. Here the sequenced sample was PBMCs, mostly from graft donor cells, taken 360 days after TCRalphabeta/CD19-depleted stem cell transplant. This CDR3 is CSATFPRNTGELFF. CDR3 nucleotide sequence: TGCAGTGCTACCTTTCCGAGGAACACCGGGGAGCTGTTTTTT.